This T cell receptor beta chain emerged from a study of metastatic and nonmetastatic thyroid tumors. None of the patients had undergone any treatment ahead of thyroid surgery. This CDR3 is built from 15 residues. V was clipped by 2 bases and J by 0 bases, with 11 bases between them. The V gene's germline CDR1 is MNHNS and CDR2 SASEGT. This clone qualifies as medium-sized. Via MiXCR, TCRdb re-called the PCR reads. The sample consists of about 14,000 clones, 20% to 25% of them appearing once. V is TRBV6-1 and J is TRBJ2-7; possibly TRBD2 for D (5 bases). Sequences were obtained from blood. This TCR came from a female donor with papillary thyroid cancer or a benign thyroid nodule (not recorded which). Some clones in this sample may be carry-over from other donors' samples. The CDR3 bases are TGTGCCAGCAGTGAACTAATTGGGAGCTCCTACGAGCAGTACGTC. Encoded protein: CASSELIGSSYEQYV.